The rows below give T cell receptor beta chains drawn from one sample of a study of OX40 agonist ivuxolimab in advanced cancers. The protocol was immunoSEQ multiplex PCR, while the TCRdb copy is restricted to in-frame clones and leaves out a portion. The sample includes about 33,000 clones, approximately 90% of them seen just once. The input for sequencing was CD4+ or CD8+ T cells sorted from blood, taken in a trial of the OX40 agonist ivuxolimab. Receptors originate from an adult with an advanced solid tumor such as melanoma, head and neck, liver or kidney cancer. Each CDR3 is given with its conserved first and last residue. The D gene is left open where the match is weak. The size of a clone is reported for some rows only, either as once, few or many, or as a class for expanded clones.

TGTGCCAGCTCACCACTAGTTCTAGGGGCGGACACTGAAGCTTTCTTT	CASSPLVLGADTEAFF	.	.	TRBV18	TRBJ1-1
TGTGCCAGCAGTCCGTATGCGCGACTAGCGGGGGGGCCGGAGACCCAGTACTTC	CASSPYARLAGGPETQYF	TRBD2	.	TRBV28	TRBJ2-5
TGTGCCAGCAGACCTGACAGGGCCAGGAATGAAAAACTGTTTTTT	CASRPDRARNEKLFF	TRBD1	.	TRBV6-5	TRBJ1-4
TGTGCCAGCAGCTTAACGCGCGGAGTCGGTGGCTACACCTTC	CASSLTRGVGGYTF	.	.	TRBV11-1	TRBJ1-2
TGCAGCGTCGCAAAACAGGGGCTGGAGACCCAGTACTTC	CSVAKQGLETQYF	TRBD1	.	TRBV29-1	TRBJ2-5
TGTGCCAGCAGTTTTGACCGGCCCCTCCACTTT	CASSFDRPLHF	.	.	TRBV6-1	TRBJ1-6
TGTGCCAGTAGGTCCGGGGGGGGACAGGGAGCCTACGAGCAGTACTTC	CASRSGGGQGAYEQYF	.	.	TRBV19	TRBJ2-7
TGTGCCAGCCGCCCTGGACACACCATATATTTT	CASRPGHTIYF	.	.	TRBV27	TRBJ1-3
TGTGCCAGCAGCCCGGCTGGGGTTAACTATGGCTACACCTTC	CASSPAGVNYGYTF	.	.	TRBV4-2	TRBJ1-2
TGTGCCTGGGAGACAGGAGATACGCAGTATTTT	CAWETGDTQYF	.	.	TRBV30	TRBJ2-3
TGTGCCAGCAGCTTAGCGGTTCGCTCCTACGAGCAGTACTTC	CASSLAVRSYEQYF	.	.	TRBV11-1	TRBJ2-7
TGTGCCAGCAGCTTAGATCCCACGGATAATTATGGCTACACCTTC	CASSLDPTDNYGYTF	.	.	TRBV7-8	TRBJ1-2
TGTGCCAGCAGCGGGGGGGGGACAGGGATGTACGAGCAGTACTTC	CASSGGGTGMYEQYF	TRBD1	.	TRBV9	TRBJ2-7
TGTGCCAGCAGTGTAGTCTTTTCTAGGTACTTC	CASSVVFSRYF	.	.	TRBV2	TRBJ2-7
TGTGCCAGCACCGCCCCGGGACAGGACGGGTATGGCTACACCTTC	CASTAPGQDGYGYTF	TRBD1	.	TRBV28	TRBJ1-2
TGTGCCAGCAGTTTATTCTTTCAAGCGGGAGACACAGATACGCAGTATTTT	CASSLFFQAGDTDTQYF	TRBD2	.	TRBV27	TRBJ2-3
TGTGCCAGCAGCCGGGGGGGGACTAGCGCTACACAGTTCTTC	CASSRGGTSATQFF	TRBD2	.	TRBV11-3	TRBJ2-1
TGTGCCGGCCAACCGGGGGGTAGCTCCTACAATGAGCAGTTCTTC	CAGQPGGSSYNEQFF	TRBD2	once	TRBV6-1	TRBJ2-1
TGTGCCAGCTCATTGGACAATGAAAAACTGTTTTTT	CASSLDNEKLFF	.	.	TRBV18	TRBJ1-4
TGTGCCAGCTCACCAACGTCACCTTCCTACGAGCAGTACTTC	CASSPTSPSYEQYF	.	.	TRBV18	TRBJ2-7
TGTGCCAGCAGTGTGACAGGGGGAGGTCAGCCCCAGCATTTT	CASSVTGGGQPQHF	TRBD1	.	TRBV6-5	TRBJ1-5
TGCGCCAGCAGCTTGGTGACTAGCGGCAACGGGGAGCTGTTTTTT	CASSLVTSGNGELFF	TRBD2	.	TRBV5-1	TRBJ2-2
TGTGCCAGCAGTTTATTGGGCTACGAGCAGTACTTC	CASSLLGYEQYF	.	.	TRBV28	TRBJ2-7
TGTGCCAGCAGCTTGAACTACGAGCAGTACTTC	CASSLNYEQYF	.	.	TRBV11-2	TRBJ2-7
TGTGCCATCAGCAGAGGACAGCCTCAAGGGACGGGCAATCAGCCCCAGCATTTT	CAISRGQPQGTGNQPQHF	.	.	TRBV10-3	TRBJ1-5
TGTGCCAGCTCACCAACGCTTGGGCCGGGCACAGATACGCAGTATTTT	CASSPTLGPGTDTQYF	.	.	TRBV18	TRBJ2-3
TGTGCCTGGAGGAAAACTAGGTCCACCGGGGAGCTGTTTTTT	CAWRKTRSTGELFF	.	once	TRBV30	TRBJ2-2
TGTGCCAGCAGCCAAGACCGCAGGGGATCGGACACTGAAGCTTTCTTT	CASSQDRRGSDTEAFF	.	.	TRBV14	TRBJ1-1
TGTGCCAGCAGAGATACTAGCGGGAGTGACTACGAGCAGTACTTC	CASRDTSGSDYEQYF	TRBD2	.	TRBV6-6	TRBJ2-7
TGTGCCAGCAGTTACTCCGGGGGGCAATATAATTCACCCCTCCACTTT	CASSYSGGQYNSPLHF	.	.	TRBV6-5	TRBJ1-6
TGTGCCAGCTCACCACTATCAAGCAATCAGCCCCAGCATTTT	CASSPLSSNQPQHF	.	once	TRBV18	TRBJ1-5
TGTGCCAGCCTCCCGCAGTCGGGGGTTAATGAAAAACTGTTTTTT	CASLPQSGVNEKLFF	.	.	TRBV2	TRBJ1-4
TGCGCCAGCGCCCCTTTGGGGACAGGGGGCTACGAGCAGTACTTC	CASAPLGTGGYEQYF	TRBD1	.	TRBV5-1	TRBJ2-7
TGTGCCAGTAGTATAAGACGGGGAAGGGCTAATTCACCCCTCCACTTT	CASSIRRGRANSPLHF	.	.	TRBV19	TRBJ1-6
TGCGCCAGCAGCTTGGATCAAATGAGCTCCTACAATGAGCAGTTCTTC	CASSLDQMSSYNEQFF	.	.	TRBV5-1	TRBJ2-1
TGCAGCGCCGATCATTCGACAGATACGCAGTATTTT	CSADHSTDTQYF	.	.	TRBV29-1	TRBJ2-3
TGCGCCAGCAGCCAAGTGGGGGGTACTAAAGGCGAGCAGTACTTC	CASSQVGGTKGEQYF	.	.	TRBV4-1	TRBJ2-7
TGTGCCAGCAAGACCCAGGGGTATGGCTACACCTTC	CASKTQGYGYTF	.	.	TRBV6-1	TRBJ1-2
TGCGCCAGCAGCCCCCGACTAGCGGGAGATCATGAGCAGTTCTTC	CASSPRLAGDHEQFF	TRBD2	.	TRBV5-1	TRBJ2-1
TGTGCCAGCAGCCCTGGGGTAGATACGCAGTATTTT	CASSPGVDTQYF	.	.	TRBV11-2	TRBJ2-3